The 5 T cell receptor beta chains reported below all come from one sample, sequenced in a study of molecular identifiers for immune sequencing clone quantification. TCRdb reanalysed the PCR reads using MiXCR and keeps one entry per CDR3 protein. Here the sample spans roughly 320,000 distinct CDR3 sequences, 24% being singletons. Sample: naive CD8+ T cells from blood, with Jurkat cell RNA spiked in. Documented subset: FACS-sorted CD8+CD4-CCR7+CD45RA+ naive T cells. Every receptor here comes from a human donor in good health. Some libraries in this study had Jurkat cell RNA spiked in.

Details on this clonotype: Just one base apart from a much larger clone, this may be a read error. The chain couples TRBV20-1 to TRBJ2-3; D is unresolved. CDR1 is DFQATT, CDR2 SNEGSKA, per germline (reference sequence). V lost 6 bases, J lost 0 bases, and 10 bases lay in between. The CDR3 sequence is 13 residues long. DNA of the CDR3: TGCAGTGCAGAAACGTCTAGCACAGATACGCAGTATTTT. Amino acid sequence: CSAETSSTDTQYF.

This chain uses TRBV12-3 or TRBV12-4 with TRBJ2-2; 7 nucleotides line up with TRBD2. The CDR3 covers 15 residues. V shed 7 bases, J shed 6 bases, and the junction held 11 bases outside the gene matches. The CDR3 loop is CASTGTGTKAGELFF. The CDR3 DNA follows: TGTGCCAGCACCGGAACCGGGACTAAAGCCGGGGAGCTGTTTTTT.

The sample holds a few counts of this clonotype. The J gene is TRBJ2-1, the V gene TRBV6-2 or TRBV6-3; D uncertain. This CDR3 has 16 amino acids. Germline CDR1 reads MNHEY; CDR2 reads SVGEGT. Trimming shortened V by 6 bases and J by 3 bases, and 18 bases separated the two germline ends. This CDR3 reads CASRSGSRPYYNEQFF. The CDR3 DNA reads TGTGCCAGCAGATCCGGTTCCAGGCCCTACTACAATGAGCAGTTCTTC.

Turning to this clonotype: A read error may account for a junction end that differs from germline. The rearrangement joins TRBV4-3 to TRBJ1-5, with 8 bases fitting TRBD1. CDR1 and CDR2 from the germline V gene are LGHNA and YSLEER. CDR3 length: 17 amino acids. The DNA of the CDR3 is TGCGCCCGCAGCCCGGTGGCAGGGGGCCGGAGCAATCAGCCCCAGCATTTT. Its translation is CARSPVAGGRSNQPQHF.

Many counts were recorded for this clonotype. This chain uses TRBV20-1 with TRBJ2-5; 7 bases are shared with TRBD1. Germline V CDR1 and CDR2: DFQATT, SNEGSKA (reference sequence). V lost 2 bases to trimming and J lost 2 bases; unmatched junction nucleotides: 5. The CDR3 has 14 amino acids. The CDR3 DNA follows: TGCAGTGCTAGATCAGGACAGGTTCAAGAGACCCAGTACTTC. Its protein product is CSARSGQVQETQYF.